This is a list of T cell receptor beta chains from one sample in a study of monozygotic twins with inflammatory bowel disease. TCRdb reanalyzed the 5' RACE reads, giving one entry per CDR3 protein sequence and no DNA. The data include 160,000 or so distinct CDR3 sequences; the top ten clones carry 2% to 2.5%. Sample: blood. Receptor source: a human donor with ulcerative colitis or Crohn's disease, or a healthy co-twin of an affected twin (not recorded which). Each CDR3 is given with its conserved first and last residue.

CDR3aa	j_gene	v_gene
CASSQDQGGTNQPQHF	TRBJ1-5	TRBV4-2
CSVLRGLLETQYF	TRBJ2-5	TRBV29-1
CASSQDQEGESNQPQHF	TRBJ1-5	TRBV4-1
CASSSLAGPNEQFF	TRBJ2-1	TRBV7-3
CASSSTSGGARTGELFF	TRBJ2-2	TRBV28
CSAREGISYNEQFF	TRBJ2-1	TRBV20-1
CASSRTSGETDTQYF	TRBJ2-3	TRBV7-9
CSARGLPGYEQYF	TRBJ2-7	TRBV20-1
CSARARDNSPLHF	TRBJ1-6	TRBV20-1
CASKMDRDTYGYTF	TRBJ1-2	TRBV19
CASFSTTTNEQFF	TRBJ2-1	TRBV5-1
CSASSGSSYNEQFF	TRBJ2-1	TRBV20-1
CSAIQGTIYGYTF	TRBJ1-2	TRBV20-1
CASRGRGHEKLFF	TRBJ1-4	TRBV14
CASSPGLASERSTDTQYF	TRBJ2-3	TRBV11-2
CASSPGTSYDEQFF	TRBJ2-1	TRBV3-1
CASSQFIRDLRAGTDTQYF	TRBJ2-3	TRBV23-1
CASSLGSSVDEQFF	TRBJ2-1	TRBV7-3
CASSPTGQTYEQYF	TRBJ2-7	TRBV7-8
CSARPSGRASTDTQYF	TRBJ2-3	TRBV20-1
CASSLGDPHYEQYF	TRBJ2-7	TRBV5-1
CASSSGEAGDQPQHF	TRBJ1-5	TRBV5-4
CASSLGYRGAVDEQFF	TRBJ2-1	TRBV5-1
CASSKPGDSGNTIYF	TRBJ1-3	TRBV4-1
CASSSEGGLNYGYTF	TRBJ1-2	TRBV12-3/TRBV12-4
CASRDGPYGYTF	TRBJ1-2	TRBV27
CASSRIMNEQFF	TRBJ2-1	TRBV14
CASSQETGDTEAFF	TRBJ1-1	TRBV4-3
CASSLSSYDSGNSIYF	TRBJ1-3	TRBV11-3
CSAIISSVGYTF	TRBJ1-2	TRBV20-1
CASSLGRGTGEAFF	TRBJ1-1	TRBV5-4
CASSRDREVVGELFF	TRBJ2-2	TRBV5-6
CASSLTGSGTEAFF	TRBJ1-1	TRBV7-3
CSARIPHRGQNGNTEAFF	TRBJ1-1	TRBV20-1
CASSLGGLATDTQYF	TRBJ2-3	TRBV3-1
CASSTGVFSGELFF	TRBJ2-2	TRBV27
CSATTGGNTGELFF	TRBJ2-2	TRBV20-1
CASSFEAGEFTGELFF	TRBJ2-2	TRBV7-6
CASSGRDESNSPLHF	TRBJ1-6	TRBV14
CASSYDGGGIQDTQYF	TRBJ2-3	TRBV6-5
CSAPRDITYEQYF	TRBJ2-7	TRBV20-1
CASSTYPGRNQPQHF	TRBJ1-5	TRBV19
CASSSRIYRGGTDTQYF	TRBJ2-3	TRBV7-9
CASSKQGADNEQFF	TRBJ2-1	TRBV5-1
CASSEGLAGDTQYF	TRBJ2-3	TRBV6-4
CASSRGGTGYEQYF	TRBJ2-7	TRBV11-2